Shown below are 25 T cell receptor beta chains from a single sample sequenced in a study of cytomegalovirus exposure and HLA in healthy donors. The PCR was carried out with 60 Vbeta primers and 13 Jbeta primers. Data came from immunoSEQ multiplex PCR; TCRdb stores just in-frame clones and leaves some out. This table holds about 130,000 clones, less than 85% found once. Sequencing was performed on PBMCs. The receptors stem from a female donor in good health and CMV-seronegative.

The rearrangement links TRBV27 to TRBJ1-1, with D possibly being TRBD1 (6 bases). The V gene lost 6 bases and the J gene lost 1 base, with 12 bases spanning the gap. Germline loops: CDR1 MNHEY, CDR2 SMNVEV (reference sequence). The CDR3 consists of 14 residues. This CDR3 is CASRHTGKNTEAFF. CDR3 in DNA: TGTGCCAGCAGACATACAGGGAAGAACACTGAAGCTTTCTTT.

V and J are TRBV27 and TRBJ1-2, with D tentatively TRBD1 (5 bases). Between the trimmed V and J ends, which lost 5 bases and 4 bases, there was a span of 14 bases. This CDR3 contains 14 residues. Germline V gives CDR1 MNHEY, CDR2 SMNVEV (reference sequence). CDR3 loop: CASSPRTGVYGYTF. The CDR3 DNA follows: TGTGCCAGCAGTCCCCGCACAGGCGTCTATGGCTACACCTTC.

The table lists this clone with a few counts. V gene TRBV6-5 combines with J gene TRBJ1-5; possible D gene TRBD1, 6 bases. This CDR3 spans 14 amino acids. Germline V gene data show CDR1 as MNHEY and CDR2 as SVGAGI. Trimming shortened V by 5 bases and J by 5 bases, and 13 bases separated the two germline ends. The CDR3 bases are TGTGCCAGCAGTGGACAGATCAGTGATCAGCCCCAGCATTTT. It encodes CASSGQISDQPQHF.

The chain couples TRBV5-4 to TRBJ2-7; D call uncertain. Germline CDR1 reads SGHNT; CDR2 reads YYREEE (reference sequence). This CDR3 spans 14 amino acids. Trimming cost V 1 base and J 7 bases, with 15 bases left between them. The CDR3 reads CASSLTVGRREQYF. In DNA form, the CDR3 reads TGTGCCAGCAGCTTGACAGTAGGCCGTCGGGAGCAGTACTTC.

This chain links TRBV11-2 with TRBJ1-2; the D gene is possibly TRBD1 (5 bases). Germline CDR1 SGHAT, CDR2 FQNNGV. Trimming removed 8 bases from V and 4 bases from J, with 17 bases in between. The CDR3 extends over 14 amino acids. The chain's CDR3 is CASAPAGGAYGYTF. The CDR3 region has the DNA TGTGCCAGCGCGCCAGCGGGGGGAGCCTATGGCTACACCTTC.

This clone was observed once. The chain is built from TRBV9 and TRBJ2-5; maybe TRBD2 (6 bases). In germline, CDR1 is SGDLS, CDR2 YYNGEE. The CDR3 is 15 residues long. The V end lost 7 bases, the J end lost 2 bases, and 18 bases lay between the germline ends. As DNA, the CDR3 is TGTGCCAGCGCCTCGCGGGGACGGACACAAGAGACCCAGTACTTC. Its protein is CASASRGRTQETQYF. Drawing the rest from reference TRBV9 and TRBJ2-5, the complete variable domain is DSGVTQTPKHLITATGQRVTLRCSPRSGDLSVYWYQQSLDQGLQFLIQYYNGEERAKGNILERFSAQQFPDLHSELNLSSLELGDSALYFCASASRGRTQETQYFGPGTRLLVL.

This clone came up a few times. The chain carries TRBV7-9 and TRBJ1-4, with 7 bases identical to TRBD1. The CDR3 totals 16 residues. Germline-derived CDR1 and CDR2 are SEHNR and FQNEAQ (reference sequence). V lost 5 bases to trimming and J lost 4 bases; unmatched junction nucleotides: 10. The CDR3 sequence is CASSPLPGQLNEKLFF. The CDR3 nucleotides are TGTGCCAGCAGCCCACTACCGGGACAGCTTAATGAAAAACTGTTTTTT. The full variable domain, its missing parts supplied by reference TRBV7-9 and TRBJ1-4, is DTGVSQNPRHKITKRGQNVTFRCDPISEHNRLYWYRQTLGQGPEFLTYFQNEAQLEKSRLLSDRFSAERPKGSFSTLEIQRTEQGDSAMYLCASSPLPGQLNEKLFFGSGTQLSVL.

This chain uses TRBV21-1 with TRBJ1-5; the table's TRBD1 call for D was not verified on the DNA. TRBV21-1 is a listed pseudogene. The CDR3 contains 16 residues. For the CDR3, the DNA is TGTGCCAGCAGCTACGGGACAGGGGGTAACAATCAGCCCCAGCATTTT. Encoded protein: CASSYGTGGNNQPQHF.

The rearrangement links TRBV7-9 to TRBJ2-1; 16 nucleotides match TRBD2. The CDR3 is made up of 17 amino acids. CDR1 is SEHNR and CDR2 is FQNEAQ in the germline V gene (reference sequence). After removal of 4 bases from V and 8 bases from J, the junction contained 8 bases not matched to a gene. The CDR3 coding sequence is TGTGCCAGCAGCTCGGGGACTAGCGGGAGGGCCGGCGATGAGCAGTTCTTC. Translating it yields CASSSGTSGRAGDEQFF.

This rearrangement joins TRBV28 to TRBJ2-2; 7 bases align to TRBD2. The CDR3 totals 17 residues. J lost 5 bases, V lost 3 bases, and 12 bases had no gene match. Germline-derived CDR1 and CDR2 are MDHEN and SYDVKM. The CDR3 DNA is TGTGCCAGCAGTTTTTCGTACCGGGAGGAGTATACCGGGGAGCTGTTTTTT. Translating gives CASSFSYREEYTGELFF.

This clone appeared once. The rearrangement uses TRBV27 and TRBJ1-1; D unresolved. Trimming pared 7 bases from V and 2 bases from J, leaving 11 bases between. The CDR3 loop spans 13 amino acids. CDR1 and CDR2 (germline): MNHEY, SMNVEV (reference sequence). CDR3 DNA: TGTGCCAGCAAGGAGCATCTCAACACTGAAGCTTTCTTT. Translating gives CASKEHLNTEAFF.

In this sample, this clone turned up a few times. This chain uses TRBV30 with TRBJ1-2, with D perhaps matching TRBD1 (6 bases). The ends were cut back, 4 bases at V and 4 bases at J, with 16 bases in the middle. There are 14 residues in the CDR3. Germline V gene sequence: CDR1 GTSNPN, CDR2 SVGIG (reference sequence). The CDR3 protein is CAWTQGNRAYGYTF. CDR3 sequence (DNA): TGTGCCTGGACCCAAGGGAACAGGGCCTATGGCTACACCTTC.

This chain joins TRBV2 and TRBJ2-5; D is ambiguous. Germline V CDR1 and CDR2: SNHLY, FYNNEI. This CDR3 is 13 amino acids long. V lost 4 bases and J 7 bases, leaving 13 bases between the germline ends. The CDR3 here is CASSGERGGTQYF. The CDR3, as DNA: TGTGCCAGCAGTGGCGAGCGCGGTGGGACCCAGTACTTC.

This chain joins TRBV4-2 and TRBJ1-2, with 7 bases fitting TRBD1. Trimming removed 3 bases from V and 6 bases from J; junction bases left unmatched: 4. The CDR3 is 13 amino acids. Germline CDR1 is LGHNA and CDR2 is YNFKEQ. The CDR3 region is CASSHPGQDGYTF. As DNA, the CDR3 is TGTGCCAGCAGCCACCCCGGACAGGATGGCTACACCTTC.

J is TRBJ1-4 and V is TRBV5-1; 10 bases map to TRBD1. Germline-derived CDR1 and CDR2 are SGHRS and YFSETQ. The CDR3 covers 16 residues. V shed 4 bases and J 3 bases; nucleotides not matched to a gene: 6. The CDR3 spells CASSIRDRGANEKLFF. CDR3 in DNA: TGCGCCAGCAGCATTAGGGACAGGGGAGCTAATGAAAAACTGTTTTTT.

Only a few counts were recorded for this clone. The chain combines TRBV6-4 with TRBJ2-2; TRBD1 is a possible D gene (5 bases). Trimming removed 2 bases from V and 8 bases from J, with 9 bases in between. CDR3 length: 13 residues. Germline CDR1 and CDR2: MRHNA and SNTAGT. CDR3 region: CASSDGATGELFF. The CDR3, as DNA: TGTGCCAGCAGTGACGGGGCGACAGGGGAGCTGTTTTTT.

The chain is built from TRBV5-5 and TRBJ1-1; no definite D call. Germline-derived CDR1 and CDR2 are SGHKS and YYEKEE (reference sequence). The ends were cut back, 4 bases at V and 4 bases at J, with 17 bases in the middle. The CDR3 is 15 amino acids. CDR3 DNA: TGTGCCAGCAGCGCGTCGATGGTTTCTACCACTGAAGCTTTCTTT. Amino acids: CASSASMVSTTEAFF.

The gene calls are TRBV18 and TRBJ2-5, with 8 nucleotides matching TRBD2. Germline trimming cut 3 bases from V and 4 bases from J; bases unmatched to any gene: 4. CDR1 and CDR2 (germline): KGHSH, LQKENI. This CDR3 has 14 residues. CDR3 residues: CASSPGGRRETQYF. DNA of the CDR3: TGTGCCAGCTCACCCGGCGGGAGGAGAGAGACCCAGTACTTC.

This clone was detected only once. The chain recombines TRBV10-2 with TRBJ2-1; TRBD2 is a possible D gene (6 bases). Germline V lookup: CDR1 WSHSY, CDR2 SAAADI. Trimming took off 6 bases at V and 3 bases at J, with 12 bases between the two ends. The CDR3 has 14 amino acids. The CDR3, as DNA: TGCGCCAGCAGCCGGGACTCCAGCTACAATGAGCAGTTCTTC. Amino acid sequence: CASSRDSSYNEQFF.

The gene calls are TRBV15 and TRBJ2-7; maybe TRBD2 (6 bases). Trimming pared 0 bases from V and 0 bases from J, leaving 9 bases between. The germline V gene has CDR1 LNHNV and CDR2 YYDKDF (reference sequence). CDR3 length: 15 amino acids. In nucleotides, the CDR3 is TGTGCCACCAGCAGAGATTTGGGGGGCTCCTACGAGCAGTACTTC. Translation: CATSRDLGGSYEQYF.

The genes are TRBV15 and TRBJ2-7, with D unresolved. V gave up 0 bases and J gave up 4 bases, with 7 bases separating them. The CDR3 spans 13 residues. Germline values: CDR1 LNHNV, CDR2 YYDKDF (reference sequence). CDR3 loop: CATSREAGYEQYF. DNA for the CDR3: TGTGCCACCAGCAGAGAGGCAGGTTACGAGCAGTACTTC.

The chain's CDR3 is CASYGGPFGGEQFF. The CDR3 coding sequence is TGTGCCAGCTACGGGGGGCCCTTCGGGGGTGAGCAGTTCTTC. The chain carries TRBV2 and TRBJ2-1; possible D gene TRBD2, 7 bases. V was pared by 8 bases and J by 9 bases, with 20 bases between. This CDR3 contains 14 residues. Germline CDR1 and CDR2: SNHLY and FYNNEI.

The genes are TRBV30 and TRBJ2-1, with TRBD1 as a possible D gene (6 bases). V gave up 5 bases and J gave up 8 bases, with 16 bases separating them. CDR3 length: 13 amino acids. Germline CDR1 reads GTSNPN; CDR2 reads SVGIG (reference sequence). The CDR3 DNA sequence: TGTGCCTGGCGGCAAACAGGGCACTATGAGCAGTTCTTC. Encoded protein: CAWRQTGHYEQFF.

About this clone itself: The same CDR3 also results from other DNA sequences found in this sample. The DNA for the CDR3 is TGTGCCAGTAGTATAGATAGCGGGAGCACAGATACGCAGTATTTT. Translation gives CASSIDSGSTDTQYF. V and J are TRBV19 and TRBJ2-3, with 7 bases aligning to TRBD2. The junction had 0 bases not matched to a gene; V was cut back by 0 bases and J by 0 bases. Germline V CDR1 and CDR2: LNHDA, SQIVND (reference sequence). This CDR3 contains 15 residues.

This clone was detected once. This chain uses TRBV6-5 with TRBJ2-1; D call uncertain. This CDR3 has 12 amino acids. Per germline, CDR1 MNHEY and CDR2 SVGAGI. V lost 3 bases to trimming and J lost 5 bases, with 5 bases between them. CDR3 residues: CASSYSDNEQFF. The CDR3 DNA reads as TGTGCCAGCAGTTATTCCGACAATGAGCAGTTCTTC.